This T cell receptor (beta chain) comes out of a study of blood T cell repertoires in COVID-19. Germline V CDR1 and CDR2: SGHTA, FQGTGA. The CDR3 is 16 amino acids. Trimming at V came to 2 bases and at J to 5 bases, leaving 8 bases not matched to a gene. Per the original data handling: Reference gene primers were amplified, and this amplification served to estimate nucleated cell counts. TCRdb's table, derived via immunoSEQ multiplex PCR, lists solely in-frame clones and lacks some. The DNA gave D and trimming, while V, J and clone size come from that table. The table shows about 120,000 clones, with approximately 90% occurring only once.

This clonotype was sampled from a human donor with acute or convalescent COVID-19. The donor label of this sample is uncertain. This chain connects TRBV7-3 to TRBJ2-5; 10 positions agree with TRBD2. The source material was peripheral blood. The CDR3 DNA reads TGTGCCAGCAGCTTACATGAGCGGGAGGGCCCGGAGACCCAGTACTTC. This encodes CASSLHEREGPETQYF.